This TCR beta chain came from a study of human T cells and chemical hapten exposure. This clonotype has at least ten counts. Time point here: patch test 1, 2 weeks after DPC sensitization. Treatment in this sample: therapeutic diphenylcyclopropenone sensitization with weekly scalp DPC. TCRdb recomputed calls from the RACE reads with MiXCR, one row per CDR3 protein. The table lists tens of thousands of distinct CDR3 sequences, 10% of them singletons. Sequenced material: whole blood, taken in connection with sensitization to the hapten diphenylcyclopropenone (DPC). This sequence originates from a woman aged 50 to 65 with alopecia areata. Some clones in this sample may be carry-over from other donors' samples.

The CDR3 DNA is TGTGCCAGCTCAGCAACAGGGCAGAACACTGAAGCTTTCTTT. Translating it yields CASSATGQNTEAFF. The J gene is TRBJ1-1, the V gene TRBV18, with TRBD1 as a possible D gene (6 bases). V lost 5 bases and J lost 1, with 11 bases in between. The CDR3 has 14 amino acids. Per germline, CDR1 KGHSH and CDR2 LQKENI.